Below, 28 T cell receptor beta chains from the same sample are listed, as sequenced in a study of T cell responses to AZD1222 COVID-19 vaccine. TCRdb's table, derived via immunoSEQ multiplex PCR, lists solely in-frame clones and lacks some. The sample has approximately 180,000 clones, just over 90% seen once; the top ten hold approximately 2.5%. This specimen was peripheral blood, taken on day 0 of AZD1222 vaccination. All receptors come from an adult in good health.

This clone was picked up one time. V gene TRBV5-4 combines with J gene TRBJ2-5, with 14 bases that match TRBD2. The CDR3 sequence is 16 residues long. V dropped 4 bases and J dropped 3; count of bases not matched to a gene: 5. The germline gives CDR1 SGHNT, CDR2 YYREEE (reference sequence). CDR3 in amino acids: CASSPGTSGREETQYF. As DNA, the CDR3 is TGTGCCAGCAGCCCCGGGACTAGCGGGAGAGAAGAGACCCAGTACTTC.

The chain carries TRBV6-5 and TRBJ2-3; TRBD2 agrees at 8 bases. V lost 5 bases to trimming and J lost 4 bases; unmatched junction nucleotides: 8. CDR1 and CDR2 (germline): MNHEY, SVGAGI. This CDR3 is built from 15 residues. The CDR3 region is CASSIDGRAPDTQYF. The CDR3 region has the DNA TGTGCCAGCAGTATAGACGGGAGGGCCCCAGATACGCAGTATTTT.

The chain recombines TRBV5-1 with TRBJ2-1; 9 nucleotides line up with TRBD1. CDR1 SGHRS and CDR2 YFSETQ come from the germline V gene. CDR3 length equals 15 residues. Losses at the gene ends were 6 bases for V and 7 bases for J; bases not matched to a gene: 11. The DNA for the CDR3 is TGCGCCAGCACCTTCCGGCCTGGACAGGGGAATGAGCAGTTCTTC. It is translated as CASTFRPGQGNEQFF.

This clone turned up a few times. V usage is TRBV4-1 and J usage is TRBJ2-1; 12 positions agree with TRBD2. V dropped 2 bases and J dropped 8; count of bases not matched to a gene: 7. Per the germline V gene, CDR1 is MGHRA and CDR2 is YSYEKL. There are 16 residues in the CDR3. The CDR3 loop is CASSQTGTSGWDEQFF. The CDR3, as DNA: TGCGCCAGCAGCCAAACCGGGACTAGCGGGTGGGATGAGCAGTTCTTC.

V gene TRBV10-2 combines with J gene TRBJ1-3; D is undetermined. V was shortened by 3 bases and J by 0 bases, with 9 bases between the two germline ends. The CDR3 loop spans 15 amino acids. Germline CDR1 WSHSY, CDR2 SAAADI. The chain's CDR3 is CASSDSLSSGNTIYF. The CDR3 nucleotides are TGCGCCAGCAGTGATTCGTTGAGCTCTGGAAACACCATATATTTT.

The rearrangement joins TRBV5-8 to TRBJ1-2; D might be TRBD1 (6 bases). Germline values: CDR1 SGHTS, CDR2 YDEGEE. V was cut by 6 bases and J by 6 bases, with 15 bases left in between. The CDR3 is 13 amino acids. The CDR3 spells CASNPGTQNGYTF. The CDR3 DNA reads TGTGCCAGCAACCCCGGGACACAGAATGGCTACACCTTC.

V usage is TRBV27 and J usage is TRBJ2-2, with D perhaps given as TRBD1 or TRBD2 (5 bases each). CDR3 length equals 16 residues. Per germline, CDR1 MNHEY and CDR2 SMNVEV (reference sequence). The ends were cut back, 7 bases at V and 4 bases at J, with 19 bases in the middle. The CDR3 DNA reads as TGTGCCAGCACTCACTACCGGGGCGCGGGCACCGGGGAGCTGTTTTTT. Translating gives CASTHYRGAGTGELFF.

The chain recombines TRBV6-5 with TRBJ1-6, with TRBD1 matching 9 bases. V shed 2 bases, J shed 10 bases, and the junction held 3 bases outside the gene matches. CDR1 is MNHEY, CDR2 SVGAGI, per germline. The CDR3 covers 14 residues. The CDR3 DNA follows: TGTGCCAGCAGTTACCGACAGGGGGGGTCACCCCTCCACTTT. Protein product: CASSYRQGGSPLHF.

The CDR3 is CAYKIGVLTEAFF. The CDR3 bases are TGTGCCTACAAAATCGGGGTTCTGACTGAAGCTTTCTTT. The chain uses TRBV5-4 and TRBJ1-1; D is uncertain. Germline V gene data show CDR1 as SGHNT and CDR2 as YYREEE (reference sequence). V lost 10 bases and J lost 5, with 18 bases in between. CDR3 size: 13 residues.

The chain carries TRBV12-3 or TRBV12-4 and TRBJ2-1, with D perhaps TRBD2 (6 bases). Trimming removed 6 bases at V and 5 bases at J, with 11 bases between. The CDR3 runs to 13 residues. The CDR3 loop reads CASSRGANNEQFF. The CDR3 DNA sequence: TGTGCCAGCAGCCGCGGGGCCAACAATGAGCAGTTCTTC.

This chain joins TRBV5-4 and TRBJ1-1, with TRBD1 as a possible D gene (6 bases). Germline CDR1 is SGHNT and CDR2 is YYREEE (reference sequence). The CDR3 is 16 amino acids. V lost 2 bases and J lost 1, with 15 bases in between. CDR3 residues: CASSFPLQGSNTEAFF. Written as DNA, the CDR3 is TGTGCCAGCAGCTTTCCATTACAGGGATCGAACACTGAAGCTTTCTTT.

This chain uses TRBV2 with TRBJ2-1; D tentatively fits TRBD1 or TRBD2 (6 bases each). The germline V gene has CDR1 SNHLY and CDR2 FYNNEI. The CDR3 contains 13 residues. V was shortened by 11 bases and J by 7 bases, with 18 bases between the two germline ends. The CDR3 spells CARGRGHANEQFF. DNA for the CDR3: TGTGCCCGCGGTCGGGGGCATGCGAATGAGCAGTTCTTC.

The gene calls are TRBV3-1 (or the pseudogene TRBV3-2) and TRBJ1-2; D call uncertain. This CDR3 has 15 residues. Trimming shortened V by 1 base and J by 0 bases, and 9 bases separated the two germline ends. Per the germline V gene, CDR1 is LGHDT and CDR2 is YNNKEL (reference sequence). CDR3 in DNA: TGTGCCAGCAGCCAAGGCGGGCTCACTAACTATGGCTACACCTTC. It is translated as CASSQGGLTNYGYTF.

The CDR3 DNA is TGTGCCAGCAGCTTGGCTGCTAGCGGGAGGGACTACGAGCAGTACTTC. Encoded protein: CASSLAASGRDYEQYF. V gene TRBV5-4 combines with J gene TRBJ2-7; 12 bases fit TRBD2. CDR1 SGHNT and CDR2 YYREEE come from the germline V gene (reference sequence). J lost 3 bases, V lost 0 bases, and 4 bases had no gene match. The CDR3 is made up of 16 amino acids.

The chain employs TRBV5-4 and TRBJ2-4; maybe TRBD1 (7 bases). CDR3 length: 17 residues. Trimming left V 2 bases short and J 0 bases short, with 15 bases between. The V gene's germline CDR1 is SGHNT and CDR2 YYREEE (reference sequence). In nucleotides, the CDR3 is TGTGCCAGCAGCTTAACAGGGGACTCAGGAGCCAAAAACATTCAGTACTTC. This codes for CASSLTGDSGAKNIQYF.

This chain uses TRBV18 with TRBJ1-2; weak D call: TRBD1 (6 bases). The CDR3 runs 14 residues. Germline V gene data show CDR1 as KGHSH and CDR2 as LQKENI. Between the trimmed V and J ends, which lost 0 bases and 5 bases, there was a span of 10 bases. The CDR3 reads CASSPPGGLYGYTF. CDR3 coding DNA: TGTGCCAGCTCACCACCGGGGGGGCTGTATGGCTACACCTTC.

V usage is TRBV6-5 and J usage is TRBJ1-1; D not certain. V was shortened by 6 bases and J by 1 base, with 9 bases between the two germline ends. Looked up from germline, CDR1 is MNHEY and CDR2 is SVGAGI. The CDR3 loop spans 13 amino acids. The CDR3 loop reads CASSSAGNTEAFF. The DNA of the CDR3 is TGTGCCAGCAGCTCCGCGGGGAACACTGAAGCTTTCTTT.

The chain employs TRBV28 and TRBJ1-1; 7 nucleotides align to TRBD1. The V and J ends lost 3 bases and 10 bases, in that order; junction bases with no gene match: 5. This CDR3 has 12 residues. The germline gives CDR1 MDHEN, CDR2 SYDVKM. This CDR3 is CASSLKQGIAFF. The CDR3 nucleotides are TGTGCCAGCAGTTTGAAACAGGGGATAGCTTTCTTT.

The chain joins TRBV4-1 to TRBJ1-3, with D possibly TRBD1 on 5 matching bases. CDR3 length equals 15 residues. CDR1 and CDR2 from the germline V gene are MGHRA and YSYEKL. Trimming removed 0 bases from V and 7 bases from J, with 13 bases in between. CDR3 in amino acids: CASSQESTPGNTIYF. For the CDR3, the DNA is TGCGCCAGCAGCCAAGAATCAACGCCAGGGAACACCATATATTTT.

The CDR3 DNA sequence: TGTGCCACCAGTGACCGCAGCACAGATACGCAGTATTTT. As protein: CATSDRSTDTQYF. The chain is built from TRBV24-1 and TRBJ2-3, with D uncertain. CDR3 length: 13 amino acids. The ends were cut back, 4 bases at V and 0 bases at J, with 4 bases in the middle. CDR1 and CDR2 (germline): KGHDR, SFDVKD.

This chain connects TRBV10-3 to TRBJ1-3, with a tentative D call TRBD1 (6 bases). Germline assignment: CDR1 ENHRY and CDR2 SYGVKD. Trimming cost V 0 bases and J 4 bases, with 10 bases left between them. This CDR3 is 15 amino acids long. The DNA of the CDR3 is TGTGCCATCAGTGAGTCGATTGGGGGCGGAAACACCATATATTTT. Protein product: CAISESIGGGNTIYF.

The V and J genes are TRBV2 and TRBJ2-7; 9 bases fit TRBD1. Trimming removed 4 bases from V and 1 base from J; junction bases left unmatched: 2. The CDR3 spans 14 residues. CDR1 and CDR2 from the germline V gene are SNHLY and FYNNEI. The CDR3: CASSGDRVSYEQYF. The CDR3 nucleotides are TGTGCCAGCAGTGGGGACAGGGTTTCCTACGAGCAGTACTTC.

This chain's CDR3 is CASSQDFRGYGYTF. The DNA for the CDR3 is TGTGCCAGCAGCCAAGACTTCAGGGGGTATGGCTACACCTTC. The V gene is TRBV14, the J gene TRBJ1-2, with TRBD1 matching 7 bases. V was clipped by 0 bases and J by 5 bases; unmatched bases: 3. This CDR3 region has 14 residues. CDR1 and CDR2 from the germline V gene are SGHDN and FVKESK.

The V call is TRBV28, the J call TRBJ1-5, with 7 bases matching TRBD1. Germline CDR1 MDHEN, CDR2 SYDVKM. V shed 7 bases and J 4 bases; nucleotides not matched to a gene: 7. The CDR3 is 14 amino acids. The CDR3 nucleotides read TGTGCCAGCAACCTCAGGGGGGGTAATCAGCCCCAGCATTTT. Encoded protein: CASNLRGGNQPQHF.

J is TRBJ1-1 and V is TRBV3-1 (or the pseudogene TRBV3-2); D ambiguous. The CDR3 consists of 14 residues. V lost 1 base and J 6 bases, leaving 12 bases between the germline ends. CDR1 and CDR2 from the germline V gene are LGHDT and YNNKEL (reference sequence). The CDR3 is CASSQAGRWAEAFF. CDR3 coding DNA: TGTGCCAGCAGCCAAGCTGGGAGGTGGGCTGAAGCTTTCTTT.

The CDR3 is CSVAGSYEQYF. CDR3 nucleotide sequence: TGCAGCGTTGCTGGTTCCTACGAGCAGTACTTC. The chain employs TRBV29-1 and TRBJ2-7; D is undetermined. Trimming cost V 4 bases and J 1 base, with 5 bases left between them. This CDR3 has 11 residues. CDR1 and CDR2 from the germline V gene are SQVTM and ANQGSEA.

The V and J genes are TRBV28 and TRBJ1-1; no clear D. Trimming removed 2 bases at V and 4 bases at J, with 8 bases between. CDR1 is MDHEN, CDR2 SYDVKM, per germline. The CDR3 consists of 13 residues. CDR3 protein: CASSLDPSTEAFF. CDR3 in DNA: TGTGCCAGCAGTTTAGACCCAAGCACTGAAGCTTTCTTT.

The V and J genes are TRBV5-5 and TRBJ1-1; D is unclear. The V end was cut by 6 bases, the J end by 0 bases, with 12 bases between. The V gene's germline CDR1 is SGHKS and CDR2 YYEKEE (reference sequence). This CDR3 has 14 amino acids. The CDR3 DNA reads TGTGCCAGCAACCTTGGACGGATGAACACTGAAGCTTTCTTT. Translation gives CASNLGRMNTEAFF.